One and the same sample provided the 31 T cell receptor beta chains below, sequenced in a study of shared clonotypes between healthy human individuals. The method was immunoSEQ multiplex PCR; TCRdb's version includes in-frame clones alone and lacks a portion of them. The sample yields about 2 million clones, roughly 95% seen once. The sample comprised naive CD4+ T cells sorted from blood. Subset meaning: CD45RA+ positively selected. These receptors all come from a man in his late teens or twenties in good health.

The rearrangement uses TRBV5-1 and TRBJ2-5; D remains unclear. The CDR3 has 12 amino acids. The V end lost 5 bases, the J end lost 4 bases, and 9 bases lay between the germline ends. CDR1 is SGHRS and CDR2 is YFSETQ in the germline V gene. The CDR3 nucleotides read TGCGCCAGCAGTCACGCCCCAGAGACCCAGTACTTC. Translation gives CASSHAPETQYF.

The chain carries TRBV7-2 and TRBJ2-4, with D maybe TRBD1 (6 bases). The CDR3 spans 14 residues. V gave up 5 bases and J gave up 6 bases, with 14 bases separating them. Germline CDR1 SGHTA, CDR2 FQGNSA. DNA for the CDR3: TGTGCCAGCAGCGGCGACAGGAGCGGAAACATTCAGTACTTC. Translated, it gives CASSGDRSGNIQYF. The full variable domain, in which reference TRBV7-2 and TRBJ2-4 provide the parts outside the CDR3, is GAGVSQSPSNKVTEKGKDVELRCDPISGHTALYWYRQSLGQGLEFLIYFQGNSAPDKSGLPSDRFSAERTGGSVSTLTIQRTQQEDSAVYLCASSGDRSGNIQYFGAGTRLSVL.

The chain couples TRBV6-6 to TRBJ1-1, with unresolved D. In germline, CDR1 is MNHNY, CDR2 SVGAGI (reference sequence). V lost 2 bases and J 1 base, leaving 8 bases between the germline ends. CDR3 length: 14 residues. The CDR3: CASSYQARNTEAFF. DNA for the CDR3: TGTGCCAGCAGTTACCAGGCACGGAACACTGAAGCTTTCTTT.

The chain carries TRBV7-9 and TRBJ2-7, with D possibly TRBD1 on 6 matching bases. CDR1 is SEHNR and CDR2 is FQNEAQ in the germline V gene (reference sequence). The CDR3 spans 12 residues. Trimming stripped 5 bases from V and 3 bases from J, with 8 bases between. The CDR3 loop is CASSATGYEQYF. In DNA, the CDR3 is TGTGCCAGCAGCGCGACAGGCTACGAGCAGTACTTC.

The chain joins TRBV30 to TRBJ2-2; D not resolved. This CDR3 spans 13 amino acids. The V end was cut by 2 bases, the J end by 5 bases, with 9 bases between. Germline-derived CDR1 and CDR2 are GTSNPN and SVGIG (reference sequence). The CDR3 sequence: CAWSQELTGELFF. In DNA, the CDR3 is TGTGCCTGGAGTCAGGAGTTAACCGGGGAGCTGTTTTTT.

The CDR3: CASSYLGGARQETQYF. CDR3 DNA sequence: TGTGCCAGCAGTTACTTGGGGGGGGCCCGACAAGAGACCCAGTACTTC. The chain has TRBV6-5 and TRBJ2-5; weak D call: TRBD2 (7 bases). The CDR3 consists of 16 residues. Trimming shortened V by 1 base and J by 2 bases, and 14 bases separated the two germline ends. The germline V gene has CDR1 MNHEY and CDR2 SVGAGI.

The chain's CDR3 is CASGNQGTYGYTF. CDR3 in DNA: TGCGCCAGCGGTAACCAGGGTACCTATGGCTACACCTTC. The rearrangement links TRBV5-1 to TRBJ1-2, with D perhaps matching TRBD1 (5 bases). The CDR3 loop spans 13 amino acids. CDR1 and CDR2 (germline): SGHRS, YFSETQ. V was clipped by 7 bases and J by 4 bases, with 14 bases between them.

With respect to this clone: At the DNA level, this CDR3 is encoded by other sequences in the same sample as well. The chain couples TRBV6-1 to TRBJ1-2, with a tentative D call TRBD1 (5 bases). This CDR3 region has 12 residues. CDR1 and CDR2 (germline): MNHNS, SASEGT. The V end was cut by 5 bases, the J end by 4 bases, with 8 bases between. The CDR3 region has the DNA TGTGCCAGCAGTCCCGGGGGCTATGGCTACACCTTC. This sequence encodes CASSPGGYGYTF.

The chain uses TRBV6-1 and TRBJ2-5; D remains ambiguous. Germline CDR1 and CDR2: MNHNS and SASEGT. The CDR3 has 12 amino acids. The germline V and J ends were trimmed by 7 bases and 5 bases, with 11 bases remaining between them. The CDR3 loop reads CASKISGETQYF. The CDR3 nucleotides are TGTGCCAGCAAGATCTCCGGGGAGACCCAGTACTTC.

This clone is a singleton in its sample. This sample also contains other DNA sequences that code for the same CDR3. The genes are TRBV29-1 and TRBJ2-7, with TRBD2 identical over 7 bases. The length of the CDR3 is 13 residues. After removal of 4 bases from V and 1 base from J, the junction contained 4 bases not matched to a gene. Germline V gene sequence: CDR1 SQVTM, CDR2 ANQGSEA. The CDR3 is CSVGLAASYEQYF. The CDR3 DNA reads as TGCAGCGTTGGGCTAGCGGCTTCCTACGAGCAGTACTTC.

Details on this clone: Other DNA sequences in this sample translate to the same CDR3. The chain couples TRBV6-5 to TRBJ1-2; 9 bases align to TRBD1. Germline CDR1 MNHEY, CDR2 SVGAGI. The CDR3 loop spans 14 amino acids. The V segment lost 0 bases and the J segment 5 bases; nucleotides outside the gene matches: 1. CDR3 in amino acids: CASSYSTGGYGYTF. The DNA of the CDR3 is TGTGCCAGCAGTTACTCGACAGGGGGGTATGGCTACACCTTC.

This clone was seen just once. The same CDR3 can be traced to other DNA sequences in this sample. This chain uses TRBV7-2 with TRBJ2-5; TRBD2 aligns across 8 bases. Germline loops: CDR1 SGHTA, CDR2 FQGNSA. Unmatched junction bases numbered 3, after V lost 2 bases and J lost 1 base. The CDR3 is 15 residues long. The DNA for the CDR3 is TGTGCCAGCAGCTTAAATGCGGGGGGCCAAGAGACCCAGTACTTC. Amino acids: CASSLNAGGQETQYF.

A word on this clone: The identical CDR3 is also encoded by other nucleotide sequences in the sample. The chain joins TRBV6-5 to TRBJ1-2, with 7 bases lining up with TRBD1. V dropped 2 bases and J dropped 2; count of bases not matched to a gene: 2. CDR1 MNHEY and CDR2 SVGAGI come from the germline V gene. The CDR3 covers 14 residues. The DNA for the CDR3 is TGTGCCAGCAGTTACCTGACAGGGAACTATGGCTACACCTTC. This gives the protein CASSYLTGNYGYTF.

About this clone: The same CDR3 can be traced to other DNA sequences in this sample. The chain employs TRBV6-1 and TRBJ2-3; D uncertain. There are 13 residues in the CDR3. Germline CDR1 is MNHNS and CDR2 is SASEGT. Trimming pared 6 bases from V and 2 bases from J, leaving 9 bases between. In DNA, the CDR3 is TGTGCCAGCAGCCGGGCCTCCACAGATACGCAGTATTTT. Protein sequence: CASSRASTDTQYF.

The genes are TRBV5-4 and TRBJ2-1; TRBD1 matches at 7 bases. After removal of 4 bases from V and 1 base from J, the junction contained 5 bases not matched to a gene. Germline V gives CDR1 SGHNT, CDR2 YYREEE (reference sequence). CDR3 size: 15 residues. The CDR3 loop reads CASSKRGQSYNEQFF. DNA for the CDR3: TGTGCCAGCAGCAAAAGGGGGCAATCCTACAATGAGCAGTTCTTC.

This clone was detected only once. This chain links TRBV9 with TRBJ2-3; D ambiguous. This CDR3 contains 14 residues. Deletions cut 0 bases from V and 2 bases from J, with 7 bases between. Germline V gives CDR1 SGDLS, CDR2 YYNGEE. The CDR3 DNA reads TGTGCCAGCAGCGTAGAGATGGCCACAGATACGCAGTATTTT. Translation: CASSVEMATDTQYF.

This clone was observed a single time. Here the CDR3 reads CASSPRTELAKNIQYF. For the CDR3, the DNA is TGTGCCAGCAGCCCGAGGACAGAACTAGCCAAAAACATTCAGTACTTC. This rearrangement joins TRBV9 to TRBJ2-4, with D tentatively TRBD1 (6 bases). The CDR3 is 16 residues long. Trimming removed 4 bases at V and 0 bases at J, with 14 bases between. Per germline, CDR1 SGDLS and CDR2 YYNGEE.

This chain links TRBV4-3 with TRBJ1-5, with D possibly TRBD1 on 6 matching bases. V lost 0 bases and J 4 bases, leaving 13 bases between the germline ends. The CDR3 length is 16 residues. In germline, CDR1 is LGHNA, CDR2 YSLEER. The CDR3 region is CASSQDLQGANQPQHF. As DNA, the CDR3 is TGCGCCAGCAGCCAAGATTTACAGGGAGCAAATCAGCCCCAGCATTTT.

Of note for this clone: The sample has other DNA sequences that encode this CDR3 too. The V and J genes are TRBV5-1 and TRBJ2-1; TRBD2 aligns across 8 bases. This CDR3 has 15 amino acids. J was trimmed by 4 bases and V by 0 bases; bases with no gene match: 3. Germline V gene data show CDR1 as SGHRS and CDR2 as YFSETQ. CDR3 DNA sequence: TGCGCCAGCAGCTTGGATTTAGCGGGATACAATGAGCAGTTCTTC. This gives the protein CASSLDLAGYNEQFF.

This clone was seen just once. The chain recombines TRBV10-3 with TRBJ2-7, with D possibly matching TRBD2 (5 bases). The CDR3 is made up of 12 amino acids. Trimming cost V 8 bases and J 5 bases, with 13 bases left between them. Germline V gene data show CDR1 as ENHRY and CDR2 as SYGVKD. The CDR3 region has the DNA TGTGCCATCGGAACGGGAACGCACGAGCAGTACTTC. This sequence encodes CAIGTGTHEQYF.

The chain recombines TRBV5-1 with TRBJ2-2, with 10 bases fitting TRBD2. V shed 0 bases and J 4 bases; nucleotides not matched to a gene: 3. This CDR3 is 16 amino acids long. CDR1 and CDR2 (germline): SGHRS, YFSETQ. The CDR3 spells CASSLGTSGITGELFF. Written as DNA, the CDR3 is TGCGCCAGCAGCTTGGGGACTAGCGGAATCACCGGGGAGCTGTTTTTT. Full variable domain (missing parts from reference TRBV5-1 and TRBJ2-2): KAGVTQTPRYLIKTRGQQVTLSCSPISGHRSVSWYQQTPGQGLQFLFEYFSETQRNKGNFPGRFSGRQFSNSRSEMNVSTLELGDSALYLCASSLGTSGITGELFFGEGSRLTVL.

The chain combines TRBV5-4 with TRBJ2-3, with 14 bases lining up with TRBD2. V trimming: 2 bases; J trimming: 6 bases; junction bases outside the gene matches: 5. This CDR3 is built from 16 residues. Germline V gene lookup returns CDR1 SGHNT and CDR2 YYREEE (reference sequence). CDR3 region: CASSFPGTSGSDTQYF. DNA for the CDR3: TGTGCCAGCAGCTTCCCCGGGACTAGCGGGAGTGATACGCAGTATTTT.

J is TRBJ1-1 and V is TRBV7-2, with D possibly being TRBD1 (5 bases). CDR3 length equals 14 residues. Between the trimmed V and J ends, which lost 5 bases and 7 bases, there was a span of 17 bases. Germline V gene lookup returns CDR1 SGHTA and CDR2 FQGNSA. The chain's CDR3 is CASSTTDSGSEAFF. As DNA, the CDR3 is TGTGCCAGCAGCACAACTGACAGCGGGAGTGAAGCTTTCTTT.

The chain couples TRBV7-9 to TRBJ1-1; D is undetermined. The V gene's germline CDR1 is SEHNR and CDR2 FQNEAQ (reference sequence). This CDR3 spans 12 amino acids. V lost 3 bases to trimming and J lost 5 bases, with 7 bases between them. The CDR3 nucleotides are TGTGCCAGCAGCTTGGGGAGGACTGAAGCTTTCTTT. Its protein product is CASSLGRTEAFF.

This chain uses TRBV15 with TRBJ2-1; tentatively, D is TRBD2 (5 bases). Trimming left V 4 bases short and J 13 bases short, with 11 bases between. The CDR3 runs 11 residues. Germline assignment: CDR1 LNHNV and CDR2 YYDKDF (reference sequence). CDR3 nucleotide sequence: TGTGCCACCAGCACCGAGCGGATCCAGTTCTTC. Its translation: CATSTERIQFF.

This clone was recorded only once. The chain joins TRBV6-1 to TRBJ2-7; D gene uncertain. With 1 base removed from V and 6 bases from J, the gap between germline ends came to 19 bases. The V gene's germline CDR1 is MNHNS and CDR2 SASEGT. This CDR3 is built from 16 residues. CDR3 sequence: CASSEVAYQLSGEQYF. The CDR3 coding sequence is TGTGCCAGCAGTGAAGTGGCCTATCAACTCTCGGGCGAGCAGTACTTC.

Remarks on this clone: The sample has other DNA sequences that encode this CDR3 too. The chain uses TRBV9 and TRBJ2-2; D gene unclear. V was cut by 2 bases and J by 1 base, with 6 bases left in between. The CDR3 contains 14 residues. Germline V gene sequence: CDR1 SGDLS, CDR2 YYNGEE. The CDR3 reads CASSVGRNTGELFF. CDR3 bases: TGTGCCAGCAGCGTCGGGCGGAACACCGGGGAGCTGTTTTTT.

The V and J genes are TRBV4-1 and TRBJ2-7, with unresolved D. The V gene's germline CDR1 is MGHRA and CDR2 YSYEKL. The CDR3 is 16 amino acids. Trimming stripped 0 bases from V and 6 bases from J, with 18 bases between. CDR3 sequence (DNA): TGCGCCAGCAGCCAAGATCTCTCATACTTAACGGGCGAGCAGTACTTC. Amino acids: CASSQDLSYLTGEQYF.

This chain joins TRBV6-6 and TRBJ2-7; 7 positions match TRBD1. Germline V CDR1 and CDR2: MNHNY, SVGAGI (reference sequence). V gave up 6 bases and J gave up 5 bases; unmatched junction bases: 10. The CDR3 is 14 amino acids. CDR3 bases: TGTGCCAGCAGCCTCCTACAGGGGAAGGACGAGCAGTACTTC. Translation: CASSLLQGKDEQYF.

V gene TRBV7-2 combines with J gene TRBJ1-2; 12 bases agree with TRBD1. Trimming took 5 bases from V and 4 from J; bases not matched to a gene: 8. The CDR3 has 16 amino acids. In germline, CDR1 is SGHTA, CDR2 FQGNSA. The CDR3 is CASSRIQGQGAYGYTF. The CDR3, as DNA: TGTGCCAGCAGCCGAATTCAGGGACAGGGGGCCTATGGCTACACCTTC. Supplemented by reference TRBV7-2 and TRBJ1-2, the full variable domain reads GAGVSQSPSNKVTEKGKDVELRCDPISGHTALYWYRQSLGQGLEFLIYFQGNSAPDKSGLPSDRFSAERTGGSVSTLTIQRTQQEDSAVYLCASSRIQGQGAYGYTFGSGTRLTVV.

J is TRBJ1-5 and V is TRBV19; 9 nucleotides match TRBD1. Trimming cost V 4 bases and J 10 bases; bases outside gene matches: 11. The CDR3 totals 15 residues. Germline V gene sequence: CDR1 LNHDA, CDR2 SQIVND (reference sequence). The CDR3 sequence is CASSRDTTGGRPQHF. The CDR3 nucleotides are TGTGCCAGTAGTAGAGATACGACAGGGGGAAGACCCCAGCATTTT.